Each of the 16 T cell receptor beta chains below was sequenced from the same sample in a study of blood T cells in healthy people across ages. A sample-barcoded 5' primer and a J-beta primer mix were used in a second PCR of about 7 to 12 cycles. Each CDR3 protein is one row after TCRdb ran MiXCR on the 5' RACE reads. The profile covers around 940,000 distinct CDR3 sequences, with 51% appearing a single time and 20% to 25% taken by the ten largest. The sample taken for sequencing was blood. These receptors all come from a woman aged 55-69 years in good health.

This clonotype appeared a single time. This may come from a read error, since a much larger clone is one base off. V and J are TRBV12-3 or TRBV12-4 and TRBJ2-1; TRBD1 matches at 9 bases. This CDR3 spans 17 amino acids. V shed 2 bases and J 8 bases; nucleotides not matched to a gene: 13. As DNA, the CDR3 is TGTGCCAGCAGTTTACGGACAGGGGTGGCGTGGGGCGATGAGCAGTTCTTC. It specifies CASSLRTGVAWGDEQFF.

The J gene is TRBJ2-7, the V gene TRBV11-2; D may match TRBD1 or TRBD2 (5 bases each). V was pared by 7 bases and J by 0 bases, with 10 bases between. Per germline, CDR1 SGHAT and CDR2 FQNNGV. The CDR3 runs to 13 residues. The CDR3 DNA follows: TGTGCCAGCAAACGGGACGGCTCCTACGAGCAGTACTTC. This translates into CASKRDGSYEQYF.

The gene calls are TRBV29-1 and TRBJ1-1, with 7 bases identical to TRBD1. CDR3 size: 12 residues. The germline V gene encodes CDR1 SQVTM and CDR2 ANQGSEA. Trimming took 6 bases from V and 6 from J; bases not matched to a gene: 7. In nucleotides, the CDR3 is TGCAGCGTGGGGGACAGCTATTCTGAAGCTTTCTTT. This sequence encodes CSVGDSYSEAFF.

The rearrangement links TRBV27 to TRBJ2-7, with 7 bases lining up with TRBD1. V dropped 5 bases and J dropped 2; count of bases not matched to a gene: 9. The CDR3 is made up of 15 amino acids. Germline CDR1 and CDR2: MNHEY and SMNVEV (reference sequence). CDR3 amino acids: CASSLKGTAPYEQYF. CDR3 bases: TGTGCCAGCAGTCTCAAAGGGACAGCCCCCTACGAGCAGTACTTC.

The sample holds one count of this clonotype. The rearrangement joins TRBV12-3 or TRBV12-4 to TRBJ2-4; 9 bases map to TRBD1. The DNA matches TRBJ2-7 better at its end, which makes the J call doubtful. The CDR3 extends over 17 amino acids. Here the CDR3 reads CASRSNRGQGRSYEQYF. The CDR3 nucleotides read TGTGCCAGCCGATCCAATAGGGGACAGGGAAGGTCCTACGAGCAGTACTTC.

The V and J genes are TRBV29-1 and TRBJ2-2; D might be TRBD2 (6 bases). The germline V and J ends were trimmed by 2 bases and 4 bases, with 14 bases remaining between them. CDR1 and CDR2 (germline): SQVTM, ANQGSEA. The CDR3 sequence is 15 residues long. DNA of the CDR3: TGCAGCGTTGAATGGACCCCCGGGAGCACCGGGGAGCTGTTTTTT. It codes for CSVEWTPGSTGELFF.

This clonotype was counted ten times or more. The DNA of the CDR3 is TGCAGCGTTGAAACTAGCGGGAGGAGGGATGAGCAGTTCTTC. Protein product: CSVETSGRRDEQFF. The V gene is TRBV29-1, the J gene TRBJ2-1; 12 bases agree with TRBD2. This CDR3 contains 14 residues. The V gene end was trimmed by 2 bases and the J gene end by 8 bases; junction bases not matched to a gene: 4. Germline V gene data show CDR1 as SQVTM and CDR2 as ANQGSEA.

This clonotype was recorded only once. The V and J genes are TRBV20-1 and TRBJ2-1; possibly TRBD2 for D (6 bases). Trimming removed 0 bases at V and 9 bases at J, with 15 bases between. Looked up from germline, CDR1 is DFQATT and CDR2 is SNEGSKA (reference sequence). The length of the CDR3 is 14 residues. The CDR3: CSAREQLALGEQFF. Written as DNA, the CDR3 is TGCAGTGCTAGAGAGCAACTAGCCTTGGGTGAGCAGTTCTTC.

This chain connects TRBV29-1 to TRBJ2-7, with 14 bases fitting TRBD2. The V and J ends lost 4 bases and 4 bases, in that order; junction bases with no gene match: 0. The CDR3 is 13 residues long. Germline CDR1 and CDR2: SQVTM and ANQGSEA. This chain's CDR3 is CSVGTSGGYEQYF. The CDR3 region has the DNA TGCAGCGTTGGGACTAGCGGGGGGTACGAGCAGTACTTC.

This rearrangement joins TRBV12-3 or TRBV12-4 to TRBJ1-2; D gene uncertain. The CDR3 is made up of 11 amino acids. Trimming took off 4 bases at V and 10 bases at J, with 10 bases between the two ends. The CDR3, as DNA: TGTGCCAGCAGTTGGGGTAGGGACTACACCTTC. Amino acid sequence: CASSWGRDYTF.

The rearrangement joins TRBV20-1 to TRBJ2-7, with 7 bases that match TRBD2. Germline V gives CDR1 DFQATT, CDR2 SNEGSKA (reference sequence). This CDR3 contains 12 residues. The V segment lost 3 bases and the J segment 3 bases; nucleotides outside the gene matches: 2. The CDR3 spells CSASERDYEQYF. CDR3 sequence (DNA): TGCAGTGCTAGCGAGCGGGACTACGAGCAGTACTTC.

J is TRBJ1-5 and V is TRBV2, with D possibly being TRBD1 (5 bases). Trimming shortened V by 5 bases and J by 0 bases, and 17 bases separated the two germline ends. Per the germline V gene, CDR1 is SNHLY and CDR2 is FYNNEI. This CDR3 comprises 17 residues. CDR3 DNA sequence: TGTGCCAGCAGTCCTTTACTTTCAGGGTATAGCAATCAGCCCCAGCATTTT. Amino acids: CASSPLLSGYSNQPQHF.

This clonotype was picked up one time. The chain employs TRBV2 and TRBJ2-3; D is undetermined. The CDR3 totals 14 residues. V was shortened by 3 bases and J by 7 bases, with 14 bases between the two germline ends. In germline, CDR1 is SNHLY, CDR2 FYNNEI. CDR3 nucleotides: TGTGCCAGCAGTGATTGGAAGGGAATCCATACGCAGTATTTT. As protein: CASSDWKGIHTQYF.

The V gene is TRBV12-3 or TRBV12-4, the J gene TRBJ1-1, with TRBD1 identical over 9 bases. The CDR3 consists of 13 residues. Trimming removed 6 bases from V and 8 bases from J; junction bases left unmatched: 7. CDR3 residues: CASSAGQGSEAFF. Written as DNA, the CDR3 is TGTGCCAGCAGCGCCGGACAGGGGAGCGAAGCTTTCTTT.

This chain joins TRBV20-1 and TRBJ2-1; D call uncertain. CDR3 length: 10 residues. The germline gives CDR1 DFQATT, CDR2 SNEGSKA (reference sequence). Trimming stripped 7 bases from V and 6 bases from J, with 7 bases between. The CDR3: CSVASNEQFF. CDR3 coding DNA: TGCAGTGTTGCCTCCAATGAGCAGTTCTTC.

This clonotype showed up just a few times. The chain uses TRBV20-1 and TRBJ2-7, with D possibly TRBD1 on 6 matching bases. Germline V lookup: CDR1 DFQATT, CDR2 SNEGSKA (reference sequence). CDR3 length: 14 amino acids. Trimming removed 6 bases from V and 0 bases from J, with 15 bases in between. This CDR3 is CSAFDRRLSYEQYF. The CDR3 region has the DNA TGCAGTGCCTTCGACAGGAGGCTCTCCTACGAGCAGTACTTC.